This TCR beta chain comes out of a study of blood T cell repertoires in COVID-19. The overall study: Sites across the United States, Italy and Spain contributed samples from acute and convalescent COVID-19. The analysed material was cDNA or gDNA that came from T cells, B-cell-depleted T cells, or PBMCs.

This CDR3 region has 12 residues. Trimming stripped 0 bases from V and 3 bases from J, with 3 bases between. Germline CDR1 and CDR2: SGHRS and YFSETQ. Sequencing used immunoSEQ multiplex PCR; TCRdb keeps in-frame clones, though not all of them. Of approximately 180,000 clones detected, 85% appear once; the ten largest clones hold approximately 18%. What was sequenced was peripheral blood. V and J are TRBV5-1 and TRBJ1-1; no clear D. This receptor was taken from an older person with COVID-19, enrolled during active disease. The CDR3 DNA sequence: TGCGCCAGCAGCTTGGTAGACACTGAAGCTTTCTTT. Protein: CASSLVDTEAFF.